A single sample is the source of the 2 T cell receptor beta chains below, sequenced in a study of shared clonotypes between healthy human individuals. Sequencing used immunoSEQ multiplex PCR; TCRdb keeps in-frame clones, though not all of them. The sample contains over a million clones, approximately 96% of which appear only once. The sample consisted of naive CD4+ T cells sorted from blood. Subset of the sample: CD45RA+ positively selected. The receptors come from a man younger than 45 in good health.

This CDR3 is CSVFRTGLNTEAFF. The CDR3, as DNA: TGCAGCGTTTTCAGAACAGGGCTGAACACTGAAGCTTTCTTT. The genes are TRBV29-1 and TRBJ1-1, with D possibly being TRBD1 (6 bases). Germline CDR1 is SQVTM and CDR2 is ANQGSEA. The germline V and J ends were trimmed by 5 bases and 0 bases, with 13 bases remaining between them. CDR3 length: 14 amino acids.

The CDR3 loop reads CASSLKVMAPNQPQHF. The CDR3 DNA is TGTGCCAGCAGTTTAAAGGTAATGGCCCCAAATCAGCCCCAGCATTTT. The chain joins TRBV28 to TRBJ1-5; D gene ambiguous. V shed 2 bases and J shed 4 bases, with 15 bases lying between them. CDR1 is MDHEN and CDR2 is SYDVKM in the germline V gene. The CDR3 contains 16 residues.